The 4 T cell receptor beta chains reported below all come from one sample, sequenced in a study of neurological immune-mediated disorders. The time point is: longitudinal time-point 1 (baseline). TCRdb reprocessed the 5' RACE reads via MiXCR and lists one record per CDR3 protein. Of tens of thousands of distinct CDR3 sequences in the sample, about 10% were seen once. Specimen: PBMCs. The source of these receptors is a male donor with HTLV-1-associated myelopathy (HAM/TSP).

With regard to this clonotype: Just one base apart from a much larger clone, this may be a read error. For the CDR3, the DNA is TGCAGTGCCGGGGAGGGGGCGGTAAACAATCAGCCCCAGCATTTT. This translates into CSAGEGAVNNQPQHF. The rearrangement links TRBV20-1 to TRBJ1-5, with 7 bases fitting TRBD1. The trim removed 6 bases at V and 3 bases at J, leaving 11 bases unmatched. Looked up from germline, CDR1 is DFQATT and CDR2 is SNEGSKA (reference sequence). The CDR3 runs to 15 residues.

This clonotype has ten or more counts. The chain recombines TRBV13 with TRBJ1-1, with 8 nucleotides matching TRBD1. With V trimmed by 5 bases and J by 4 bases, 6 bases remained unmatched. CDR1 PRHDT and CDR2 FYEKMQ come from the germline V gene (reference sequence). The CDR3 is 14 amino acids. CDR3 nucleotides: TGTGCCAGCAGCCCCAGGGGGCGACTCACTGAAGCTTTCTTT. Protein: CASSPRGRLTEAFF.

This clonotype has at least ten counts. A read error may account for a junction end that differs from germline. V and J are TRBV20-1 and TRBJ1-2; D is ambiguous. Per germline, CDR1 DFQATT and CDR2 SNEGSKA (reference sequence). CDR3 length equals 13 residues. CDR3 sequence reads: CSAGEDAYYGYTF. The CDR3 nucleotides read TGCAGTGCTGGAGAGGACGCTTACTATGGCTACACCTTC.

This clonotype was seen a few times. The chain links TRBV20-1 to TRBJ1-4, with a weak D call TRBD1 (5 bases). Trimming pared 6 bases from V and 8 bases from J, leaving 19 bases between. The CDR3 consists of 14 residues. CDR1 and CDR2 (germline): DFQATT, SNEGSKA (reference sequence). The CDR3 DNA reads TGCAGTGCCAGGGCGTTGGGGAGTGGAGAAAAACTGTTTTTT. As protein: CSARALGSGEKLFF.